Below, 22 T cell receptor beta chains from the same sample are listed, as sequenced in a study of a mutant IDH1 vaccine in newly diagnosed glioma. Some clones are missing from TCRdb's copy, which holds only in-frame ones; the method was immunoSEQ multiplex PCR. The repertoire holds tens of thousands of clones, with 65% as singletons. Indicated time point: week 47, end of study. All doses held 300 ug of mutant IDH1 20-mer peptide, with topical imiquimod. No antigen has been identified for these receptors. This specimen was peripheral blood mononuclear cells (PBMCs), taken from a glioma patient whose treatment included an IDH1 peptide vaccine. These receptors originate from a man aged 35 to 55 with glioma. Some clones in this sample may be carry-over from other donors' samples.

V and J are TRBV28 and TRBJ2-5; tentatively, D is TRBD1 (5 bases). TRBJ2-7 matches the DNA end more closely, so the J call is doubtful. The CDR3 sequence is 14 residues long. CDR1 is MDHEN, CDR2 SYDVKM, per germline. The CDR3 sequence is CASSLSAGPYEQYF. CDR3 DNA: TGTGCCAGCAGTTTATCAGCAGGGCCCTACGAGCAGTACTTC.

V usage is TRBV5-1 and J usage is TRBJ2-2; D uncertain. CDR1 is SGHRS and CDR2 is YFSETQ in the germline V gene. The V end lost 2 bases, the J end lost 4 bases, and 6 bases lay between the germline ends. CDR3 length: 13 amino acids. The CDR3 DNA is TGCGCCAGCAGCTTAGGGTCCACCGGGGAGCTGTTTTTT. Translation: CASSLGSTGELFF.

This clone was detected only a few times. The CDR3: CASSPQGPEVTEAFF. The CDR3 DNA is TGTGCCAGCAGTCCCCAGGGACCGGAGGTCACTGAAGCTTTCTTT. The chain uses TRBV2 and TRBJ1-1; maybe TRBD1 (5 bases). Per germline, CDR1 SNHLY and CDR2 FYNNEI. Trimming took 5 bases from V and 4 from J, leaving 17 bases between them. This CDR3 spans 15 amino acids.

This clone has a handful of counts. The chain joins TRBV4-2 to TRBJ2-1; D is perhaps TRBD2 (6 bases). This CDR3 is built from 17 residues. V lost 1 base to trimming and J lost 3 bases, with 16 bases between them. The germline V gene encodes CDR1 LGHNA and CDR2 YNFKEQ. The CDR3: CASSQVRAGSDYNEQFF. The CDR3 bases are TGTGCCAGCAGCCAAGTTCGTGCGGGGTCGGACTACAATGAGCAGTTCTTC.

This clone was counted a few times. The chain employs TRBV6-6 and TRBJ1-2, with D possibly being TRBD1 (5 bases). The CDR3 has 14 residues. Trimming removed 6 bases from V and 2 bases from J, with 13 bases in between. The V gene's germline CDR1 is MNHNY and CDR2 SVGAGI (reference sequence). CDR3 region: CASRTDKPNYGYTF. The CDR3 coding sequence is TGTGCCAGCAGAACGGACAAGCCAAACTATGGCTACACCTTC.

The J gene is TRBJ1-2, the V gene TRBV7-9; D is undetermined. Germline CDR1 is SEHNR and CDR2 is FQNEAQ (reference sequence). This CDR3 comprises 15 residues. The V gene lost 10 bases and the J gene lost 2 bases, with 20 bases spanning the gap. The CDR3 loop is CATTPWSDSNYGYTF. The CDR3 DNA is TGTGCCACCACTCCATGGTCAGATTCAAACTATGGCTACACCTTC.

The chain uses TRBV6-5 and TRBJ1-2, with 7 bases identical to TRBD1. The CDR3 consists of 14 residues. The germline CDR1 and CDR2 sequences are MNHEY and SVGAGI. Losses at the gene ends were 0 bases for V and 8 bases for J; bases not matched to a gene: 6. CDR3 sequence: CASSYSIQGKGYTF. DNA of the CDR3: TGTGCCAGCAGTTACTCGATACAGGGGAAGGGCTACACCTTC.

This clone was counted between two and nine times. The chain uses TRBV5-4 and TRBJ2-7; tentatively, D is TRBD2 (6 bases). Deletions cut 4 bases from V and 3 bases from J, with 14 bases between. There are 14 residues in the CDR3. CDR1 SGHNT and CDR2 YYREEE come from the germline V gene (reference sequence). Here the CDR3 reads CASSEGTLNYEQYF. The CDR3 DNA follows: TGTGCCAGCAGCGAAGGGACTCTAAACTACGAGCAGTACTTC.

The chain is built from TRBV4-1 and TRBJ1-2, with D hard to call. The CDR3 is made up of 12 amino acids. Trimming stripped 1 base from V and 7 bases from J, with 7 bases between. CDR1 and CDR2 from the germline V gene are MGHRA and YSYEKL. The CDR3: CASSQGYSGYTF. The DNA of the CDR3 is TGCGCCAGCAGCCAAGGCTACAGTGGCTACACCTTC.

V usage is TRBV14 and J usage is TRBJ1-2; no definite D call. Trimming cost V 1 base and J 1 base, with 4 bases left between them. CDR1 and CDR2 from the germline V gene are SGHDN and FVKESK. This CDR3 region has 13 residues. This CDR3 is CASSQAVNYGYTF. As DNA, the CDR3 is TGTGCCAGCAGCCAAGCTGTTAACTATGGCTACACCTTC.

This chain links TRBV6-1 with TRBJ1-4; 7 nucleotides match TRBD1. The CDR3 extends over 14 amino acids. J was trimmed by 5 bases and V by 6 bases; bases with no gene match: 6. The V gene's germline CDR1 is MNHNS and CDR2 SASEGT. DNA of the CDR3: TGTGCCAGCAGCCGCGGGACAGAGAATGAAAAACTGTTTTTT. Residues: CASSRGTENEKLFF.

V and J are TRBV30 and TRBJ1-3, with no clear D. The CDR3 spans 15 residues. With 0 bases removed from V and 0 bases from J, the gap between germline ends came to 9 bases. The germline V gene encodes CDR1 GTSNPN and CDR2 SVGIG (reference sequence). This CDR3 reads CAWSVGSNSGNTIYF. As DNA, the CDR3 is TGTGCCTGGAGTGTAGGCAGTAACTCTGGAAACACCATATATTTT.

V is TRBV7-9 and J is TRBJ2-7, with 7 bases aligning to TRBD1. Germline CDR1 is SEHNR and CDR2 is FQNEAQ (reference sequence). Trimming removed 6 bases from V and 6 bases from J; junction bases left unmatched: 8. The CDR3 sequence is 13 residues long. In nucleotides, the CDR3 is TGTGCCAGCAGTTGGACAGGTCTGGGCGAGCAGTACTTC. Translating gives CASSWTGLGEQYF.

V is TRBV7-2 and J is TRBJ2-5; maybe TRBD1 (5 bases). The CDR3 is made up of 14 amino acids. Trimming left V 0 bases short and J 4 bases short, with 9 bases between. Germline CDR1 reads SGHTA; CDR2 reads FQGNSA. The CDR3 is CASSLAGRAETQYF. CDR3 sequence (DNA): TGTGCCAGCAGCTTAGCGGGCAGGGCAGAGACCCAGTACTTC.

CDR3 coding DNA: TGCAGCACACGGGCAGGGGCTGGGCAGCCCCAGCATTTT. Encoded protein: CSTRAGAGQPQHF. V usage is TRBV29-1 and J usage is TRBJ1-5; tentative D call: TRBD1 (6 bases). From germline, CDR1 is SQVTM and CDR2 ANQGSEA. V lost 8 bases to trimming and J lost 7 bases, with 18 bases between them. CDR3 length: 13 amino acids.

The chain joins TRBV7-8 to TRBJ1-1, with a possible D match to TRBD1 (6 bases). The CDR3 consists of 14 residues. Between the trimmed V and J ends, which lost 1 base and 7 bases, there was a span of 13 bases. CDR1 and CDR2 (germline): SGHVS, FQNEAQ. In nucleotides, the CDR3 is TGTGCCAGCAGCTTAGGACAGGCAAGACTTGAAGCTTTCTTT. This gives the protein CASSLGQARLEAFF.

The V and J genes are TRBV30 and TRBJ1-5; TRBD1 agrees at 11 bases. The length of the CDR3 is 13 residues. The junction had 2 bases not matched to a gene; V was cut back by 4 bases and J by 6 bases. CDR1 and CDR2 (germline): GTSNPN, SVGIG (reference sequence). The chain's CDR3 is CAWKGQGGQPQHF. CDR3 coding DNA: TGTGCCTGGAAGGGACAGGGGGGTCAGCCCCAGCATTTT. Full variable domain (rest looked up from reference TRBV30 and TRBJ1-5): SQTIHQWPATLVQPVGSPLSLECTVEGTSNPNLYWYRQAAGRGLQLLFYSVGIGQISSEVPQNLSASRPQDRQFILSSKKLLLSDSGFYLCAWKGQGGQPQHFGDGTRLSIL.

CDR3 region: CASSLWTHKGSGTEAFF. The CDR3, as DNA: TGCGCCAGCAGCCTTTGGACTCATAAGGGCTCGGGCACTGAAGCTTTCTTT. The chain links TRBV5-1 to TRBJ1-1; D is uncertain. The CDR3 totals 17 residues. The germline CDR1 and CDR2 sequences are SGHRS and YFSETQ. Trimming left V 4 bases short and J 4 bases short, with 23 bases between.

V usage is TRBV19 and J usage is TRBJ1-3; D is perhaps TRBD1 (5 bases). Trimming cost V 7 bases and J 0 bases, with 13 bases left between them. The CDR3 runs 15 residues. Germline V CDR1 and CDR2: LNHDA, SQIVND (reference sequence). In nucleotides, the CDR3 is TGTGCCAGTACTGACGACAGATACTCTGGAAACACCATATATTTT. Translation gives CASTDDRYSGNTIYF.

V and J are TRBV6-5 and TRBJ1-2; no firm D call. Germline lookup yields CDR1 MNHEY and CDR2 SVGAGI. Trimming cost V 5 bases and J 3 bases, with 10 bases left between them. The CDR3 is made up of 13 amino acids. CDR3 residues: CASSQRPYYGYTF. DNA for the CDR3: TGTGCCAGCAGTCAGCGCCCCTACTATGGCTACACCTTC.

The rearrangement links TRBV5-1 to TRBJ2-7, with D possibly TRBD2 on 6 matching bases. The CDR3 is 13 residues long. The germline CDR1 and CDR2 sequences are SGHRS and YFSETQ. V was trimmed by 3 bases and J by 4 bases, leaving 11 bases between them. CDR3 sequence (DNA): TGCGCCAGCAGCTGGACTACCGGATACGAGCAGTACTTC. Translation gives CASSWTTGYEQYF.

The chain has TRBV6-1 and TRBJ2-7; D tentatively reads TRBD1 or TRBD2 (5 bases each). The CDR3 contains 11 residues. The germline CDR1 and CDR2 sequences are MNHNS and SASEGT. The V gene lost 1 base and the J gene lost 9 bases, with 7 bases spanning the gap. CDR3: CASSEDGGQYF. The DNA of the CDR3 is TGTGCCAGCAGTGAAGATGGGGGGCAGTACTTC.